Listed below are T cell receptor beta chains from one sample, sequenced in a study of vaccination effects on CD4 cells after COVID-19. Sequencing was performed with immunoSEQ multiplex PCR; in TCRdb, only in-frame clones are kept and a portion is missing. The sample shows over 25,000 clones, roughly 70% of them seen only once. These receptors are not linked to any known antigen. The source was CD4+ T cells from PBMCs cultured with HCoV-NL63 spike peptides, collected before COVID-19 vaccination. All receptors come from a human donor who received a COVID-19 vaccine. CDR3s include the opening cysteine and the closing phenylalanine or tryptophan. A D gene is named only where the DNA matches it firmly. A row's size may be missing; if present it is once, few, many or a size class.

j_call: TRBJ2-7; v_call: TRBV10-3; clone_size: .; d_call: TRBD2; cdr3_nt: TGTGCCACCGGTGCGGGGGATGCCTACGAGCAGTACTTC; cdr3_aa: CATGAGDAYEQYF
j_call: TRBJ2-3; v_call: TRBV5-4; clone_size: .; d_call: TRBD2; cdr3_nt: TGTGCCAGCAGCTTGGCGGCGGGAGGGAGGACAGATACGCAGTATTTT; cdr3_aa: CASSLAAGGRTDTQYF
j_call: TRBJ1-1; v_call: TRBV7-2; clone_size: few; d_call: .; cdr3_nt: TGTGCCAGCAGCTTAGGGTGGAACACTGAAGCTTTCTTT; cdr3_aa: CASSLGWNTEAFF
j_call: TRBJ1-5; v_call: TRBV19; clone_size: .; d_call: .; cdr3_nt: TGTGCCAGTAGTATAGATATTAGAGGGGCCAGCAATCAGCCCCAGCATTTT; cdr3_aa: CASSIDIRGASNQPQHF
j_call: TRBJ1-2; v_call: TRBV29-1; clone_size: once; d_call: .; cdr3_nt: TGCAGCGTTGTATGGACCAACTATGGCTACACCTTC; cdr3_aa: CSVVWTNYGYTF
j_call: TRBJ2-3; v_call: TRBV3-1/TRBV3-2; clone_size: few; d_call: .; cdr3_nt: TGTGCCAGCAGCAACGGTGTCCGTACAGATACGCAGTATTTT; cdr3_aa: CASSNGVRTDTQYF
j_call: TRBJ1-5; v_call: TRBV7-2; clone_size: .; d_call: .; cdr3_nt: TGTGCCAGCAGCTTGGGGTGGAATCAGCCCCAGCATTTT; cdr3_aa: CASSLGWNQPQHF
j_call: TRBJ1-5; v_call: TRBV5-1; clone_size: .; d_call: .; cdr3_nt: TGCGCCAGCAGCTTGGAGGGGGGAAGCAATCAGCCCCAGCATTTT; cdr3_aa: CASSLEGGSNQPQHF
j_call: TRBJ2-1; v_call: TRBV7-8; clone_size: .; d_call: .; cdr3_nt: TGTGCCAGCAGCTCCAGGGGGGGCCTGGACAATGAGCAGTTCTTC; cdr3_aa: CASSSRGGLDNEQFF
j_call: TRBJ1-5; v_call: TRBV28; clone_size: .; d_call: .; cdr3_nt: TGTGCAGGCGGTGACGACCCCGAAGCCAATCAGCCCCAGCATTTT; cdr3_aa: CAGGDDPEANQPQHF
j_call: TRBJ2-1; v_call: TRBV10-3; clone_size: .; d_call: .; cdr3_nt: TGTGCCATCAGTGCCGGTCCTAGCGATAGGGGCAATGAGCAGTTCTTC; cdr3_aa: CAISAGPSDRGNEQFF
j_call: TRBJ2-3; v_call: TRBV4-3; clone_size: .; d_call: TRBD2; cdr3_nt: TGCGCCAGCAGCCAAGACCTAGCGGGGGGGGCGGATACGCAGTATTTT; cdr3_aa: CASSQDLAGGADTQYF
j_call: TRBJ1-1; v_call: TRBV18; clone_size: .; d_call: .; cdr3_nt: TGTGCCAGCTCCCAAACAGGGAGCGACACTGAAGCTTTCTTT; cdr3_aa: CASSQTGSDTEAFF
j_call: TRBJ1-6; v_call: TRBV6-2/TRBV6-3; clone_size: .; d_call: TRBD1; cdr3_nt: TGTGCCAGCAGTCAACAGGGGACCCTCCACTTT; cdr3_aa: CASSQQGTLHF
j_call: TRBJ1-2; v_call: TRBV27; clone_size: .; d_call: TRBD1; cdr3_nt: TGTGCCAGCAGTTTCCAGGGGGCCTATGGCTACACCTTC; cdr3_aa: CASSFQGAYGYTF
j_call: TRBJ1-3; v_call: TRBV2; clone_size: .; d_call: .; cdr3_nt: TGTGCCAGCAGTGAACTGGCAGTCCTCTCTGGAAACACCATATATTTT; cdr3_aa: CASSELAVLSGNTIYF
j_call: TRBJ2-5; v_call: TRBV5-6; clone_size: .; d_call: .; cdr3_nt: TGTGCCAGCAGCATACAAGAGACCCAGTACTTC; cdr3_aa: CASSIQETQYF
j_call: TRBJ1-1; v_call: TRBV18; clone_size: .; d_call: .; cdr3_nt: TGTGCCAGCTCACCACAGCCCAATTCAGTTTACACTGAAGCTTTCTTT; cdr3_aa: CASSPQPNSVYTEAFF
j_call: TRBJ2-7; v_call: TRBV6-2/TRBV6-3; clone_size: .; d_call: TRBD2; cdr3_nt: TGTGCCAGCAGTTTCCCGACTAGCGGATTATCCTACGAGCAGTACTTC; cdr3_aa: CASSFPTSGLSYEQYF
j_call: TRBJ2-5; v_call: TRBV19; clone_size: many; d_call: TRBD1; cdr3_nt: TGTGCCAGTAGTATGGTTACAGGGGGCACAGAGACCCAGTACTTC; cdr3_aa: CASSMVTGGTETQYF
j_call: TRBJ2-5; v_call: TRBV5-6; clone_size: few; d_call: .; cdr3_nt: TGTGCCAGCAGCCCAAGTAGAGGTAGCCAAGAGACCCAGTACTTC; cdr3_aa: CASSPSRGSQETQYF
j_call: TRBJ1-5; v_call: TRBV4-1; clone_size: few; d_call: .; cdr3_nt: TGCGCCAGCAGCCAAGACGCCGGGACCGGCAATCAGCCCCAGCATTTT; cdr3_aa: CASSQDAGTGNQPQHF
j_call: TRBJ2-4; v_call: TRBV3-1/TRBV3-2; clone_size: .; d_call: TRBD1; cdr3_nt: TGTGCCAGCAGCGGGACAGGGGGGATAGCCAAAAACATTCAGTACTTC; cdr3_aa: CASSGTGGIAKNIQYF
j_call: TRBJ2-1; v_call: TRBV18; clone_size: .; d_call: .; cdr3_nt: TGTGCCAGCTCACCACTCCAATACAATGAGCAGTTCTTC; cdr3_aa: CASSPLQYNEQFF
j_call: TRBJ1-3; v_call: TRBV3-1/TRBV3-2; clone_size: .; d_call: TRBD1; cdr3_nt: TGTGCCAGCAGCCACATACCGGGACAGGGCTCTGGAAACACCATATATTTT; cdr3_aa: CASSHIPGQGSGNTIYF
j_call: TRBJ2-7; v_call: TRBV7-2; clone_size: .; d_call: .; cdr3_nt: TGTGCCAGCAGCACGGACAGTAAAGCCTACGAGCAGTACTTC; cdr3_aa: CASSTDSKAYEQYF
j_call: TRBJ1-1; v_call: TRBV2; clone_size: .; d_call: .; cdr3_nt: TGTGCCAGCACCTCCAGGCGCGCCCAGAGGCCGAACACTGAAGCTTTCTTT; cdr3_aa: CASTSRRAQRPNTEAFF
j_call: TRBJ1-5; v_call: TRBV15; clone_size: few; d_call: .; cdr3_nt: TGTGCCACCAGCAGAGATGATCAGCCCCAGCATTTT; cdr3_aa: CATSRDDQPQHF
j_call: TRBJ2-7; v_call: TRBV7-9; clone_size: .; d_call: .; cdr3_nt: TGTGCCAGCAGCTTAGGGACAACTAGCTACGAGCAGTACTTC; cdr3_aa: CASSLGTTSYEQYF
j_call: TRBJ1-5; v_call: TRBV2; clone_size: .; d_call: .; cdr3_nt: TGTGCCAGCAGTGAAGGAAGGGGTGGGAGCAATCAGCCCCAGCATTTT; cdr3_aa: CASSEGRGGSNQPQHF
j_call: TRBJ1-1; v_call: TRBV18; clone_size: .; d_call: .; cdr3_nt: TGTGCCAGCTCACCCCCCTCGGGGAACACTGAAGCTTTCTTT; cdr3_aa: CASSPPSGNTEAFF
j_call: TRBJ1-1; v_call: TRBV30; clone_size: .; d_call: .; cdr3_nt: TGTGCCTGGAGTAGGGGCCCCCGGGGCAACACTGAAGCTTTCTTT; cdr3_aa: CAWSRGPRGNTEAFF
j_call: TRBJ2-7; v_call: TRBV5-8; clone_size: .; d_call: .; cdr3_nt: TGTGCCAGCGGAGCTTGGACGGTCTCCTACGAGCAGTACTTC; cdr3_aa: CASGAWTVSYEQYF
j_call: TRBJ1-5; v_call: TRBV30; clone_size: once; d_call: .; cdr3_nt: TGTGCCTGGAGTCTAACAGGGAGTCAGCCCCAGCATTTT; cdr3_aa: CAWSLTGSQPQHF
j_call: TRBJ2-3; v_call: TRBV7-6; clone_size: .; d_call: TRBD2; cdr3_nt: TGTGCCAGCAGCTCGGGACTAGCGGGAGGGGGAGGAGATACGCAGTATTTT; cdr3_aa: CASSSGLAGGGGDTQYF
j_call: TRBJ1-1; v_call: TRBV27; clone_size: few; d_call: .; cdr3_nt: TGTGCCAGCAGTTCGACTACACAGGTTAGGCCCACTGAAGCTTTCTTT; cdr3_aa: CASSSTTQVRPTEAFF
j_call: TRBJ2-7; v_call: TRBV7-2; clone_size: few; d_call: TRBD2; cdr3_nt: TGTGCCAGCAGCTCCTCCGGGACTAGGGGCGAGCAGTACTTC; cdr3_aa: CASSSSGTRGEQYF
j_call: TRBJ1-1; v_call: TRBV19; clone_size: .; d_call: .; cdr3_nt: TGTGCCAGTAACGTTGCAGGGGTGAACACTGAAGCTTTCTTT; cdr3_aa: CASNVAGVNTEAFF
j_call: TRBJ2-2; v_call: TRBV2; clone_size: .; d_call: TRBD2; cdr3_nt: TGTGCCACCTCCCTAGCGGGAGGTACCGGGGAGCTGTTTTTT; cdr3_aa: CATSLAGGTGELFF
j_call: TRBJ1-2; v_call: TRBV12-5; clone_size: .; d_call: TRBD1; cdr3_nt: TGTGCTAGTGGCCACAGGGGAAACTATGGCTACACCTTC; cdr3_aa: CASGHRGNYGYTF